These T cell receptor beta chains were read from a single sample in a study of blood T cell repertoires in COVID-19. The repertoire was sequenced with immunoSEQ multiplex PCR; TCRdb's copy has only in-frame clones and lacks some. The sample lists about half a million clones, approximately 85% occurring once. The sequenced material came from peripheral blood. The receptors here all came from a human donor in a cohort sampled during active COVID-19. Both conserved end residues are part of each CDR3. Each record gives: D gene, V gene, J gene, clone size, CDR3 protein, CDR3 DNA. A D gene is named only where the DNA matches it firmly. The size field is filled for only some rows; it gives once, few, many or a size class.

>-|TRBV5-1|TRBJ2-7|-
CASSFTYSYEQYF
TGCGCCAGCAGCTTTACCTATAGTTACGAGCAGTACTTC
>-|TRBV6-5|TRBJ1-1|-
CASLGPGLKAEAFF
TGTGCCAGTTTGGGGCCGGGCTTGAAGGCTGAAGCTTTCTTT
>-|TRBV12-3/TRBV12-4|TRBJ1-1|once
CASSLSGNTEAFF
TGTGCCAGCAGTTTAAGCGGGAACACTGAAGCTTTCTTT
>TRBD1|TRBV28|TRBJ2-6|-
CASRSDRGSSGANVLTF
TGTGCCAGCAGATCGGACAGGGGGAGCTCTGGGGCCAACGTCCTGACTTTC
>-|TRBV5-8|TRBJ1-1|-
CASSLVGQLNTEAFF
TGTGCCAGCAGCTTGGTAGGACAGTTGAACACTGAAGCTTTCTTT
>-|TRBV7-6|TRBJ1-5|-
CASSLGRDQPQHF
TGTGCCAGCAGCTTAGGGAGGGATCAGCCCCAGCATTTT
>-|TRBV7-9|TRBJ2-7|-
CASSPRQTDSYEQYF
TGTGCCAGCAGTCCTCGACAGACTGACTCCTACGAGCAGTACTTC
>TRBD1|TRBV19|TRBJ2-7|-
CASSAGTVHYEQYF
TGTGCCAGTAGCGCCGGGACAGTCCACTACGAGCAGTACTTC
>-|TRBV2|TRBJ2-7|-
CASSAITAESLRPPYEQYF
TGTGCCAGCAGTGCAATAACCGCGGAGTCTTTACGGCCACCCTACGAGCAGTACTTC
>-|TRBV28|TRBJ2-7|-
CASSPGQSYEQYF
TGTGCCAGCAGTCCTGGACAGTCCTACGAGCAGTACTTC
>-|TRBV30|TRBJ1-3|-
CAWSTDPFGNTIYF
TGTGCCTGGAGTACAGACCCGTTTGGAAACACCATATATTTT
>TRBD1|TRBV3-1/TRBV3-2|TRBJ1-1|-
CASSRGQGVNTEAFF
TGTGCCAGCAGCCGGGGACAGGGCGTGAACACTGAAGCTTTCTTT
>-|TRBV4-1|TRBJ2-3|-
CASSQLRRSTDTQYF
TGCGCCAGCAGCCAACTGAGGAGGAGCACAGATACGCAGTATTTT
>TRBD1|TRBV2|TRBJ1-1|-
CASNRDREGTEAFF
TGTGCCAGCAATCGGGACAGGGAAGGCACTGAAGCTTTCTTT
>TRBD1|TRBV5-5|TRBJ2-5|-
CASSWDRQETQYF
TGTGCCAGCAGCTGGGACAGGCAAGAGACCCAGTACTTC
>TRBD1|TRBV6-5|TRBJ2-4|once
CASSPTGGREYIQYF
TGTGCCAGCAGTCCTACAGGGGGTCGGGAATACATTCAGTACTTC
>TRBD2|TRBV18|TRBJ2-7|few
CASSRTSGLYEQYF
TGTGCCAGCTCACGAACTAGCGGGCTATACGAGCAGTACTTC
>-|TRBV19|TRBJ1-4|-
CASQGFGGEKLFF
TGTGCCAGTCAGGGGTTTGGCGGTGAAAAACTGTTTTTT
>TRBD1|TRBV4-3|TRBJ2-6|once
CASSQNTGGIGANVLTF
TGCGCCAGCAGCCAAAATACAGGGGGAATTGGGGCCAACGTCCTGACTTTC
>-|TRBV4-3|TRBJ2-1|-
CASSQDAQDYNEQFF
TGCGCCAGCAGCCAAGATGCACAGGATTACAATGAGCAGTTCTTC
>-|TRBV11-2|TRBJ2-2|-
CASSLRPLYQSTGELFF
TGTGCCAGCAGCTTGAGGCCCCTTTATCAGAGCACCGGGGAGCTGTTTTTT
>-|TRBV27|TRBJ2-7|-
CASSLQATTNYEQYF
TGTGCCAGCAGCCTACAAGCGACGACCAACTACGAGCAGTACTTC
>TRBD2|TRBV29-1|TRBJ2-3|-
CSVGIGLAGADTQYF
TGCAGCGTTGGGATTGGACTAGCGGGAGCAGATACGCAGTATTTT
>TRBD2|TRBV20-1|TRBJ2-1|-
CSASLARGSLKRDLSYNEQFF
TGCAGTGCTAGTCTAGCTAGGGGTTCCCTAAAGCGGGACCTTTCCTACAATGAGCAGTTCTTC
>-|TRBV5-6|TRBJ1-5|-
CASSFLGSYGEPQHF
TGTGCCAGCAGCTTCCTCGGGTCATACGGGGAGCCCCAGCATTTT
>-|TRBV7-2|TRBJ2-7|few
CASSFRPTSSYEQYF
TGTGCCAGCAGCTTTAGGCCGACTAGCTCCTACGAGCAGTACTTC
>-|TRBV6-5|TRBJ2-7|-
CASSQRGEQYF
TGTGCCAGCAGTCAAAGGGGCGAGCAGTACTTC
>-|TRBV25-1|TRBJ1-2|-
CARFGEIGGYTF
TGTGCCAGATTTGGGGAGATTGGTGGCTACACCTTC
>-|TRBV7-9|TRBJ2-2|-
CASSPLVGGGWTGELFF
TGTGCCAGCAGCCCTCTTGTCGGAGGGGGCTGGACCGGGGAGCTGTTTTTT
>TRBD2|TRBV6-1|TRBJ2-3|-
CASSESDSGRAAQYF
TGTGCCAGCAGTGAATCCGATAGCGGGAGGGCCGCGCAGTATTTT
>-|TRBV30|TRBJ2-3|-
CAWSQQVDTDTQYF
TGTGCCTGGAGCCAGCAGGTGGACACAGATACGCAGTATTTT
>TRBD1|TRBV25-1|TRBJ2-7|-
CASSAGTGDFHEQYF
TGTGCCAGCAGCGCCGGGACAGGGGATTTCCACGAGCAGTACTTC
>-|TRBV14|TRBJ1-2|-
CASSQLTGYYGYTF
TGTGCCAGCAGCCAACTGACAGGATACTATGGCTACACCTTC
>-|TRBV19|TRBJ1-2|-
CASSIDGEMGYGYTF
TGTGCCAGTAGTATAGACGGGGAAATGGGCTATGGCTACACCTTC
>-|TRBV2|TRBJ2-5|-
CASRVVEETQYF
TGTGCCAGCAGGGTAGTGGAAGAGACCCAGTACTTC
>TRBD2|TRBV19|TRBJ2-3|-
CASSIRTSGRVGDTQYF
TGTGCCAGTAGTATACGGACTAGCGGGAGGGTAGGAGATACGCAGTATTTT
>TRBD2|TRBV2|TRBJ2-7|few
CASRVREGFHEQYF
TGTGCCAGCCGGGTCCGGGAGGGCTTCCACGAGCAGTACTTC
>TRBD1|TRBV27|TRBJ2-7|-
CASSLTDRNEQYF
TGTGCCAGCAGTTTAACGGACAGGAACGAGCAGTACTTC
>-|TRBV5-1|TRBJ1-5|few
CASYFGTRNQPQHF
TGCGCCAGCTATTTCGGGACACGCAATCAGCCCCAGCATTTT
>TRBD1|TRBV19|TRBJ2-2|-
CASRQQGGNTGELFF
TGTGCCAGCCGCCAACAGGGGGGAAACACCGGGGAGCTGTTTTTT
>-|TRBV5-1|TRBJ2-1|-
CASSFGADSYNEQFF
TGCGCCAGCAGCTTCGGTGCCGATTCCTACAATGAGCAGTTCTTC
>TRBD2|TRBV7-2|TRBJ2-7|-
CASSLNGLAGGAFYEQYF
TGTGCCAGCAGCTTAAACGGCCTAGCGGGAGGGGCGTTCTACGAGCAGTACTTC
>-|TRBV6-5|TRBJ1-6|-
CASSFSSYNSPLHF
TGTGCCAGCAGCTTCAGCTCCTATAATTCACCCCTCCACTTT
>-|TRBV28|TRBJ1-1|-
CASSSRRNTEAFF
TGTGCCAGCAGTTCGAGGAGGAACACTGAAGCTTTCTTT